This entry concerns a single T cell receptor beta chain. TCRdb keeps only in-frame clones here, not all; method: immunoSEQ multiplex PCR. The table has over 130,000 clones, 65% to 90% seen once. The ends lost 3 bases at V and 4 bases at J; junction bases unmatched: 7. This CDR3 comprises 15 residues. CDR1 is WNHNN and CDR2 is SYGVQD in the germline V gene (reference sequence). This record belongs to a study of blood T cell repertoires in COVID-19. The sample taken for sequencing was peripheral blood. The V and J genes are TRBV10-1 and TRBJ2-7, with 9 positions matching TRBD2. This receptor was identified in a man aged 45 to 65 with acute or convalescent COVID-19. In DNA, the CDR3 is TGCGCCAGCAGTGAAGGTAGCGGGAGCGTTTACGAGCAGTACTTC. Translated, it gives CASSEGSGSVYEQYF.